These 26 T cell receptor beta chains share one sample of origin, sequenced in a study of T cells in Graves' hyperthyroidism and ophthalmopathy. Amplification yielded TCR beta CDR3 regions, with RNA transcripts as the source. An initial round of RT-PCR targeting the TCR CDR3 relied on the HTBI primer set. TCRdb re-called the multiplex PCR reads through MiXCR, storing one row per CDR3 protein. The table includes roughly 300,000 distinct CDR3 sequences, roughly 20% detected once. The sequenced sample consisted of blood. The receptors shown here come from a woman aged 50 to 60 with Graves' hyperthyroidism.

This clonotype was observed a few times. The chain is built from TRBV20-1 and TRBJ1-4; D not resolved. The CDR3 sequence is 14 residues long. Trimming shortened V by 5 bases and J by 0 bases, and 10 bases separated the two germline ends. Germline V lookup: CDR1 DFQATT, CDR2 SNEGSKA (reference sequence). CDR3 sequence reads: CSAGNLATNEKLFF. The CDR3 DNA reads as TGCAGTGCTGGCAACCTAGCAACTAATGAAAAACTGTTTTTT.

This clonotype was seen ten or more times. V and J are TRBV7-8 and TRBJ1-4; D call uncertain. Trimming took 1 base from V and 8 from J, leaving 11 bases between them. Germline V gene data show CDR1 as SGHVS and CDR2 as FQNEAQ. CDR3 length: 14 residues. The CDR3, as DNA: TGTGCCAGCAGCTTAGAGCGGAAAGAAGAAAAACTGTTTTTT. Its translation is CASSLERKEEKLFF.

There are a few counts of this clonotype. The CDR3 DNA reads as TGTGCCAGCAGCTTAGCTGGGGCAGGGGGGCAATACACAGATACGCAGTATTTT. Translation: CASSLAGAGGQYTDTQYF. The chain combines TRBV7-6 with TRBJ2-3, with a tentative D call TRBD1 (7 bases). This CDR3 region has 18 residues. The germline V and J ends were trimmed by 0 bases and 2 bases, with 18 bases remaining between them. CDR1 and CDR2 from the germline V gene are SGHVS and FNYEAQ.

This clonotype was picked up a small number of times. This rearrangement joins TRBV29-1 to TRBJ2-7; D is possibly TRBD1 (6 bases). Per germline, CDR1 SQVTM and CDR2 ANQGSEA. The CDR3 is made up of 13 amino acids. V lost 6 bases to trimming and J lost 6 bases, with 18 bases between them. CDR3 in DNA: TGCAGCGTCTTGACCCCCGGACAGTCCGAGCAGTACTTC. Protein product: CSVLTPGQSEQYF.

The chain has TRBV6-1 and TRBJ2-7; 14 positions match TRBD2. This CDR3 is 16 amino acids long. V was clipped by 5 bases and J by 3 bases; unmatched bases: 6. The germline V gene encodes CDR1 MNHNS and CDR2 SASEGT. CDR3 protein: CASSPRLAGGYYEQYF. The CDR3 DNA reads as TGTGCCAGCAGTCCCCGACTAGCGGGAGGGTACTACGAGCAGTACTTC.

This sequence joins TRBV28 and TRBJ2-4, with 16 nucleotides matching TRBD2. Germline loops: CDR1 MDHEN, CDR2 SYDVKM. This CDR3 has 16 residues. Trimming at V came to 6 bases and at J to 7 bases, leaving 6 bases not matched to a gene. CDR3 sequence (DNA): TGTGCCAGCAGCGATCTGGGACTAGCGGGAGGGAACATTCAGTACTTC. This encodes CASSDLGLAGGNIQYF.

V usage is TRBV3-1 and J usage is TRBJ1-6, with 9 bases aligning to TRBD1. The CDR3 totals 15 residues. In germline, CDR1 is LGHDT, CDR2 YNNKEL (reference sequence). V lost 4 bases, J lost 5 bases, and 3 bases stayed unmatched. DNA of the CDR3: TGTGCCAGCAGCCCCCGACAGGGGGATAATTCACCCCTCCACTTT. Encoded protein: CASSPRQGDNSPLHF.

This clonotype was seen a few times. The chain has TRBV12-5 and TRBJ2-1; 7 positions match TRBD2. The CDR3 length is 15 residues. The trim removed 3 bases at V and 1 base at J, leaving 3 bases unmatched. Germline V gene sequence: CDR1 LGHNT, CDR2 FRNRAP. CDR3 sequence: CASGFQAGSYNEQFF. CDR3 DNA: TGTGCTAGTGGTTTCCAAGCGGGGTCCTACAATGAGCAGTTCTTC. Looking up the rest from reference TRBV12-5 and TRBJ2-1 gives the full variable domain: DARVTQTPRHKVTEMGQEVTMRCQPILGHNTVFWYRQTMMQGLELLAYFRNRAPLDDSGMPKDRFSAEMPDATLATLKIQPSEPRDSAVYFCASGFQAGSYNEQFFGPGTRLTVL.

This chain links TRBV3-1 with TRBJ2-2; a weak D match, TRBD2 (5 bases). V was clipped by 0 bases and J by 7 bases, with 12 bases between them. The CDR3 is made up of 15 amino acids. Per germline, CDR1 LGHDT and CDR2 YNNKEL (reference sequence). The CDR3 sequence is CASSQDHSAGGELFF. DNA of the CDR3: TGTGCCAGCAGCCAAGATCATAGCGCGGGCGGGGAGCTGTTTTTT.

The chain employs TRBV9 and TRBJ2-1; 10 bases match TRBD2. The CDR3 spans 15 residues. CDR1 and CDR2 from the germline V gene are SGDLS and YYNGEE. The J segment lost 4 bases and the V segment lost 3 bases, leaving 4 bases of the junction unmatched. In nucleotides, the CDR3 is TGTGCCAGCAGCGCCGGGACTAGCGATTACAATGAGCAGTTCTTC. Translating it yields CASSAGTSDYNEQFF.

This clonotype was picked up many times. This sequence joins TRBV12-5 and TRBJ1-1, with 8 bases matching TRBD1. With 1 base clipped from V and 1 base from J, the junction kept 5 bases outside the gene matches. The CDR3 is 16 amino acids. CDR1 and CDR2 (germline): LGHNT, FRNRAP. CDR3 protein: CASGLAPGTGNTEAFF. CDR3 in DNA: TGTGCTAGTGGTTTGGCCCCAGGGACAGGGAACACTGAAGCTTTCTTT.

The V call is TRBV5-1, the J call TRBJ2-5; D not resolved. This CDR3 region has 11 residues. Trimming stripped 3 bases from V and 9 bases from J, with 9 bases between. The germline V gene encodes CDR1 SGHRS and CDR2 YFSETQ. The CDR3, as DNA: TGCGCCAGCAGCTCTAATGAGGCCCAGTACTTC. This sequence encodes CASSSNEAQYF.

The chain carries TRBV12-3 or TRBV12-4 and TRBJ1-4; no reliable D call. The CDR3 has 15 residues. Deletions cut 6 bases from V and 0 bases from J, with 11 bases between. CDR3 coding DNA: TGTGCCAGCAGACGCTCTGAGGCAACTAATGAAAAACTGTTTTTT. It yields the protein CASRRSEATNEKLFF.

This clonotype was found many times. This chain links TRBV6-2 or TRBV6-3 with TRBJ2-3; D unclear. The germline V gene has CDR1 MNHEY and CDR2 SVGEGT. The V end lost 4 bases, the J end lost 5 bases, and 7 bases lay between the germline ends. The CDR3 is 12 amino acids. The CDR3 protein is CASSLSLDTQYF. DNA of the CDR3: TGTGCCAGCAGTTTGTCGCTAGATACGCAGTATTTT.

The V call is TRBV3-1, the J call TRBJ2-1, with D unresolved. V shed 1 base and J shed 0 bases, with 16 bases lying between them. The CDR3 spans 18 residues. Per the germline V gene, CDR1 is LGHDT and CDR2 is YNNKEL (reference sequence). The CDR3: CASSQGARAEYSYNEQFF. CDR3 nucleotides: TGTGCCAGCAGCCAAGGAGCCCGGGCGGAGTACTCCTACAATGAGCAGTTCTTC.

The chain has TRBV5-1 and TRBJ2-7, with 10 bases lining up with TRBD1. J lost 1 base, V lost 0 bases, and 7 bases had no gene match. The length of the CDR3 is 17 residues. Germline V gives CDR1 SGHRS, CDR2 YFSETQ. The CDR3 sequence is CASSLGWGTGDSYEQYF. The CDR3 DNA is TGCGCCAGCAGCTTGGGGTGGGGGACAGGGGATTCCTACGAGCAGTACTTC.

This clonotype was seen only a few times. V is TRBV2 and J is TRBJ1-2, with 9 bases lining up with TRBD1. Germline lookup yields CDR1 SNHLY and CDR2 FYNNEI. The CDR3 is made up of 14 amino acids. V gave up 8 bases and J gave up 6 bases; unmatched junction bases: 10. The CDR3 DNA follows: TGTGCCAGCGCATCGGGACAGGGTTTCGATGGCTACACCTTC. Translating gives CASASGQGFDGYTF.

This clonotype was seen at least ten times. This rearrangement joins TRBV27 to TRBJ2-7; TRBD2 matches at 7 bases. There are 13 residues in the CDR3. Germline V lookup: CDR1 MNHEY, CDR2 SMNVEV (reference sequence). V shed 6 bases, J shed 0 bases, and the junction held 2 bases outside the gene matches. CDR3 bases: TGTGCCAGCAGAGCGGGGCTCTCCTACGAGCAGTACTTC. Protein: CASRAGLSYEQYF.

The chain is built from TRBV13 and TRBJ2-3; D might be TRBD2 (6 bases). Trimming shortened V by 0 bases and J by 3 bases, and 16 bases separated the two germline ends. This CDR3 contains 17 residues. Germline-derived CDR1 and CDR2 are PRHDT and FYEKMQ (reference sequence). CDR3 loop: CASSLGWGGKGTDTQYF. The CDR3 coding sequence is TGTGCCAGCAGCTTAGGCTGGGGCGGGAAGGGGACAGATACGCAGTATTTT.

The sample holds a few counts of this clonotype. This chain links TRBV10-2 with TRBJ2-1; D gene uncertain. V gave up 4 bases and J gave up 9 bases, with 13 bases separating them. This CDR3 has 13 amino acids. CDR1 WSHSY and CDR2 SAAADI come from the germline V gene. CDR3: CASSVVGWGEQFF. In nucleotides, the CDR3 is TGCGCCAGCAGTGTGGTCGGGTGGGGTGAGCAGTTCTTC.

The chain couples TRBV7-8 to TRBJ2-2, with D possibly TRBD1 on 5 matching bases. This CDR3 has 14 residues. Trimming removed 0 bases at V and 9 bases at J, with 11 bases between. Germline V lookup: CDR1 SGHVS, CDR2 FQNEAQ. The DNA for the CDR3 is TGTGCCAGCAGCTTAGCTACAGGTCGCAGGGAGCTGTTTTTT. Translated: CASSLATGRRELFF.

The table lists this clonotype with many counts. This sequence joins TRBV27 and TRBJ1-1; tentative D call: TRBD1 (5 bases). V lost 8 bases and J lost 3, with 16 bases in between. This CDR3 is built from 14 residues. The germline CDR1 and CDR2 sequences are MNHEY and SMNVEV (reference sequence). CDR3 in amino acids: CASRSGGPHTEAFF. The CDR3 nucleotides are TGTGCCAGCCGCTCGGGGGGACCGCACACTGAAGCTTTCTTT.

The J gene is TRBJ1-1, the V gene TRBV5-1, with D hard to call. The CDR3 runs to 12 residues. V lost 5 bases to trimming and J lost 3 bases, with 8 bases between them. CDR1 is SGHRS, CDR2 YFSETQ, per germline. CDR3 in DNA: TGCGCCAGCAGAAACCAGGACACTGAAGCTTTCTTT. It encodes CASRNQDTEAFF.

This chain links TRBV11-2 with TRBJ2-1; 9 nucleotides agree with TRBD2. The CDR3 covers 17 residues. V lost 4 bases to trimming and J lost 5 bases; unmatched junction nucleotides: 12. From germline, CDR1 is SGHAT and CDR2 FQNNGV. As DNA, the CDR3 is TGTGCCAGCAGCTCGAAGGCACTAGCGGGTTCGGACAATGAGCAGTTCTTC. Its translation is CASSSKALAGSDNEQFF.

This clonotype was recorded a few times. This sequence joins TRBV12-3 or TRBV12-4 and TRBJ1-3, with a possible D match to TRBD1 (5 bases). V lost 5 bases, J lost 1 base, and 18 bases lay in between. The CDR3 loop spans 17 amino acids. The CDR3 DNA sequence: TGTGCCAGCAGTCCCACGGGCAGGGTAGGTTCTGGAAACACCATATATTTT. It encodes CASSPTGRVGSGNTIYF.

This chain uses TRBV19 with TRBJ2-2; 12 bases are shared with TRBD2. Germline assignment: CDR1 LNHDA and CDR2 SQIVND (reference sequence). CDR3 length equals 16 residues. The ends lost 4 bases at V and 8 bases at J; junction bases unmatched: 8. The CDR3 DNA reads TGTGCCAGTAGTACCCTAGCGGGAGGGCCCCCGGGGGAGCTGTTTTTT. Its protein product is CASSTLAGGPPGELFF. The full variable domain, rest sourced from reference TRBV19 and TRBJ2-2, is DGGITQSPKYLFRKEGQNVTLSCEQNLNHDAMYWYRQDPGQGLRLIYYSQIVNDFQKGDIAEGYSVSREKKESFPLTVTSAQKNPTAFYLCASSTLAGGPPGELFFGEGSRLTVL.